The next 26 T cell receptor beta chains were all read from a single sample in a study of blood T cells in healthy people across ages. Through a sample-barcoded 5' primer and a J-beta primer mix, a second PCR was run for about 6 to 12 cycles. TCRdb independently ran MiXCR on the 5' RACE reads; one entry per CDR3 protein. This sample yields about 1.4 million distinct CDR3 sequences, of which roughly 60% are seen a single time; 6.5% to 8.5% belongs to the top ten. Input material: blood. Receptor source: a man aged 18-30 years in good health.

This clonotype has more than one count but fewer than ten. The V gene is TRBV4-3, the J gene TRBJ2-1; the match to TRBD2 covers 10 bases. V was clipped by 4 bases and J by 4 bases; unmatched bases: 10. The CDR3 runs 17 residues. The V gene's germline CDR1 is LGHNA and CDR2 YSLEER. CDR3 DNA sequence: TGCGCCAGCAGCCTCACCGTTAGCGGGGGGACGTACAATGAGCAGTTCTTC. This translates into CASSLTVSGGTYNEQFF.

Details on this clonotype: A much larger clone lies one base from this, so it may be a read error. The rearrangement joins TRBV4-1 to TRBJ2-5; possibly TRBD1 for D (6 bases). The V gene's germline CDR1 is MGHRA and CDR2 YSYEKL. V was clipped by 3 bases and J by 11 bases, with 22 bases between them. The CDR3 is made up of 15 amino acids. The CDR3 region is CASSQARGWDNEQYF. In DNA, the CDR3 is TGCGCCAGCAGCCAGGCGCGCGGGTGGGACAATGAGCAGTACTTC.

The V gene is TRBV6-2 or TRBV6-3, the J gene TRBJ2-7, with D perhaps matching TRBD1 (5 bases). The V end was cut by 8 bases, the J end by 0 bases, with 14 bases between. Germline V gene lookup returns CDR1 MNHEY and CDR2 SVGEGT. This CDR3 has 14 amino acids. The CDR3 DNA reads TGTGCCAGCGGTTCGACAGTGAGCTCCTACGAGCAGTACTTC. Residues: CASGSTVSSYEQYF.

The CDR3 DNA reads TGTGCCAGCAGCGGGACAGGGGAGATCGAGCAGTACTTC. Amino acid sequence: CASSGTGEIEQYF. The V and J genes are TRBV6-6 and TRBJ2-7, with 10 bases identical to TRBD1. With 6 bases clipped from V and 6 bases from J, the junction kept 5 bases outside the gene matches. Germline V gene sequence: CDR1 MNHNY, CDR2 SVGAGI (reference sequence). This CDR3 comprises 13 residues.

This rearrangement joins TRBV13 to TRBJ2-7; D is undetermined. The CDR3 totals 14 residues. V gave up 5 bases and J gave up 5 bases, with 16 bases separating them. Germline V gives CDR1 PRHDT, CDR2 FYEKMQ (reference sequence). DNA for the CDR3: TGTGCCAGCAGCCCCCCAAGGGCCCCGAACGAGCAGTACTTC. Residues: CASSPPRAPNEQYF.

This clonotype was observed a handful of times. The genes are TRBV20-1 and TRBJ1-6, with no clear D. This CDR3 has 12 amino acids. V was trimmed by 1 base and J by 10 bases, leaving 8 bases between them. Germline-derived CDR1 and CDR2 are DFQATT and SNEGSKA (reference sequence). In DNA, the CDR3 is TGCAGTGCTAGAGTCGGGAGCTCACCCCTCCACTTT. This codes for CSARVGSSPLHF.

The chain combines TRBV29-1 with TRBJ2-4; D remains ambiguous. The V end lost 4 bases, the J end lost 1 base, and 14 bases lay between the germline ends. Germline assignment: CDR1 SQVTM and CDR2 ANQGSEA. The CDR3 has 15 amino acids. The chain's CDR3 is CSVVSTSSAKNIQYF. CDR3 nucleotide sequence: TGCAGCGTTGTCTCAACATCATCGGCCAAAAACATTCAGTACTTC.

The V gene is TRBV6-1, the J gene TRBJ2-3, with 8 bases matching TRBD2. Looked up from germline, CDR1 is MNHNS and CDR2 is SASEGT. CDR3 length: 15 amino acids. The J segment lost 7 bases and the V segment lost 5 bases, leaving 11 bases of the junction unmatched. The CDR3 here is CASSPQSGGGNTQYF. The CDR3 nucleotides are TGTGCCAGCAGTCCCCAAAGCGGGGGAGGAAATACGCAGTATTTT.

The CDR3 bases are TGCAGTGCCGAGAGGGGAGGGGACACTGAAGCTTTCTTT. Translating gives CSAERGGDTEAFF. The chain uses TRBV20-1 and TRBJ1-1; perhaps TRBD1 as D (5 bases). V lost 6 bases, J lost 3 bases, and 14 bases lay in between. This CDR3 has 13 residues. The V gene's germline CDR1 is DFQATT and CDR2 SNEGSKA (reference sequence).

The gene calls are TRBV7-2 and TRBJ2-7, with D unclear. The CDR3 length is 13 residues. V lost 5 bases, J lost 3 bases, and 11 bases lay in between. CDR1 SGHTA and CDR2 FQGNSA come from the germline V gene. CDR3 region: CASSPLPGYEQYF. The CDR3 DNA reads TGTGCCAGCAGCCCCTTACCGGGCTACGAGCAGTACTTC.

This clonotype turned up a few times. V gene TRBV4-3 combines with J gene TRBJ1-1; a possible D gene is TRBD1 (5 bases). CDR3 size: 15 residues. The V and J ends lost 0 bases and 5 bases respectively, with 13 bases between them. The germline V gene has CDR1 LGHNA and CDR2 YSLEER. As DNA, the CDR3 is TGCGCCAGCAGCCAAGAAACGGGGGGAGGGACTGAAGCTTTCTTT. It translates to CASSQETGGGTEAFF.

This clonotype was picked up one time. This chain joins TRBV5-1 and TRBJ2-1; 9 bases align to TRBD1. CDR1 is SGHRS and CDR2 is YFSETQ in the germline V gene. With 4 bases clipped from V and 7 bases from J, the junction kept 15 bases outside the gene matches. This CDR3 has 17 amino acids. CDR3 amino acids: CASSEELPGQGTNEQFF. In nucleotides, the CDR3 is TGCGCCAGCAGCGAGGAGCTCCCGGGACAGGGAACTAATGAGCAGTTCTTC.

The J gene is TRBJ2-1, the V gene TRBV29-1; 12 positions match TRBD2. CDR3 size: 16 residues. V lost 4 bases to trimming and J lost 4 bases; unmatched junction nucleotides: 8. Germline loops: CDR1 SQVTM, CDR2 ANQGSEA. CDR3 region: CSVVLAGGSFYNEQFF. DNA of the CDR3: TGCAGCGTTGTCCTAGCGGGAGGGTCCTTTTACAATGAGCAGTTCTTC.

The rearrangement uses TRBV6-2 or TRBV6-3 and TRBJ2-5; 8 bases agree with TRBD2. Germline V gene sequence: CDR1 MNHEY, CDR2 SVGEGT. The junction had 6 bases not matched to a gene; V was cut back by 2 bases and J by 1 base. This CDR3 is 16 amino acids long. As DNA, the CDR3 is TGTGCCAGCAGTTACCCGGGGACTAGTCGCCAAGAGACCCAGTACTTC. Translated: CASSYPGTSRQETQYF.

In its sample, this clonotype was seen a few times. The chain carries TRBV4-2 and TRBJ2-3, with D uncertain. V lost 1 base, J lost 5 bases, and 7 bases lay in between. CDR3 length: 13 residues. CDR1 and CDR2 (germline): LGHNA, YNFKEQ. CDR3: CASSQVVGDTQYF. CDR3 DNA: TGTGCCAGCAGCCAAGTGGTAGGAGATACGCAGTATTTT.

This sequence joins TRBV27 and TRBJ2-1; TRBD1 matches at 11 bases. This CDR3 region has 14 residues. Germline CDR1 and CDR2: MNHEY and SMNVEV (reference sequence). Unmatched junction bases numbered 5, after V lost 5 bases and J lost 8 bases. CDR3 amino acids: CASSLGTGGYEQFF. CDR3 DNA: TGTGCCAGCAGTCTCGGGACAGGGGGTTATGAGCAGTTCTTC.

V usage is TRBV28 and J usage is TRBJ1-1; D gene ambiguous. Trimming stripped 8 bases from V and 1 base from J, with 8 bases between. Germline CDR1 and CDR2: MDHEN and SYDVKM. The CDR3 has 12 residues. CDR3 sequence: CASPRRNTEAFF. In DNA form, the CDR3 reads TGTGCCAGCCCCCGGAGGAACACTGAAGCTTTCTTT.

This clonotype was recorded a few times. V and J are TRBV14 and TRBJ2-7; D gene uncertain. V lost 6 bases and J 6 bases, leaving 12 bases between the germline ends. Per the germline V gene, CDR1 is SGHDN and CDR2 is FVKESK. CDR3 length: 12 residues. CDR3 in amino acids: CASSNVRVEQYF. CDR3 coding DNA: TGTGCCAGCAGTAACGTCCGAGTCGAGCAGTACTTC.

For the CDR3, the DNA is TGTGCCAGCAGCGAACCGGGACAGCTTACACGGACCCCGGGGGATTCACCCCTCCACTTT. This gives the protein CASSEPGQLTRTPGDSPLHF. The rearrangement uses TRBV5-6 and TRBJ1-6, with 7 bases that match TRBD1. Per the germline V gene, CDR1 is SGHDT and CDR2 is YYEEEE. V was pared by 4 bases and J by 8 bases, with 24 bases of the junction left unmatched. CDR3 length: 20 amino acids. Complete variable domain (other parts from reference TRBV5-6 and TRBJ1-6): DAGVTQSPTHLIKTRGQQVTLRCSPKSGHDTVSWYQQALGQGPQFIFQYYEEEERQRGNFPDRFSGHQFPNYSSELNVNALLLGDSALYLCASSEPGQLTRTPGDSPLHFGNGTRLTVT.

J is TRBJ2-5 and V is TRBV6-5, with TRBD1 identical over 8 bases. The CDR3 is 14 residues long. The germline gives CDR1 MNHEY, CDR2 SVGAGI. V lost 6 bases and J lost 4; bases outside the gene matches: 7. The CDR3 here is CASRSTGTGETQYF. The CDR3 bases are TGTGCCAGCAGGAGTACAGGGACAGGAGAGACCCAGTACTTC.

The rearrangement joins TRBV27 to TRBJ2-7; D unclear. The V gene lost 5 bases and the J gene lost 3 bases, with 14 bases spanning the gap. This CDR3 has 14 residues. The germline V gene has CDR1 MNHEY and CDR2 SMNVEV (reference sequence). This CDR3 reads CASSPGGVLYEQYF. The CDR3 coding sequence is TGTGCCAGCAGTCCAGGTGGAGTCCTCTACGAGCAGTACTTC.

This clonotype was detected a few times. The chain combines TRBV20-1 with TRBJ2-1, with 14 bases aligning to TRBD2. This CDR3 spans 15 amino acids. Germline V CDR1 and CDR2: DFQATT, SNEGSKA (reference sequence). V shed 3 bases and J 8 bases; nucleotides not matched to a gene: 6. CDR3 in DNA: TGCAGTGCTAGCAAGGGGACTAGCGGGAGTTATGAGCAGTTCTTC. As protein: CSASKGTSGSYEQFF.

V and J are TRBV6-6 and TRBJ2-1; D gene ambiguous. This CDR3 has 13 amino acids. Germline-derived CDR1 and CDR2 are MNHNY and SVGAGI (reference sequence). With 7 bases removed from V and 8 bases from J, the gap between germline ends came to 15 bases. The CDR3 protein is CASTPTGFDEQFF. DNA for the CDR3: TGTGCCAGCACTCCAACCGGGTTCGATGAGCAGTTCTTC.

The CDR3 region has the DNA TGTGCCAGCAGTTCTCCGGTGGACAATGAGCAGTACTTC. Translation: CASSSPVDNEQYF. The chain combines TRBV28 with TRBJ2-5, with D possibly matching TRBD1 (5 bases). The germline V and J ends were trimmed by 4 bases and 11 bases, with 17 bases remaining between them. Germline CDR1 and CDR2: MDHEN and SYDVKM. CDR3 length: 13 amino acids.

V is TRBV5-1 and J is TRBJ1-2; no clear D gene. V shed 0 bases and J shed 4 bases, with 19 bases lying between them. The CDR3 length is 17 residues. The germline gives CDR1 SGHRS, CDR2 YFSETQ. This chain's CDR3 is CASSLAPSLEAPYGYTF. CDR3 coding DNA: TGCGCCAGCAGCTTGGCCCCGAGCCTCGAAGCGCCCTATGGCTACACCTTC.

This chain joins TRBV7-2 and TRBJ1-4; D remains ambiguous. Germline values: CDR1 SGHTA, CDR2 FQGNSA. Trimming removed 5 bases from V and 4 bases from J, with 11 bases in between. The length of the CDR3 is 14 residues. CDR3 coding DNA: TGTGCCAGCAGCCTCCGATTGGGTAATGAAAAACTGTTTTTT. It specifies CASSLRLGNEKLFF.